This TCR beta chain was recovered during a study of graft-versus-host responses after intestinal transplantation. Turning to the study itself: For 2 to 4 years after anti-thymocyte globulin induction, all recipients took tacrolimus and steroids.

A remark on this clone: The antigen remains undetermined.

Findings and caveats of the study: The marrow of recipients harbored GvH clones, and ileum or blood showed some of them first. Circulating GvH clone levels at their peak were associated with HvG declines (early post-transplant).

CDR1 and CDR2 from the germline V gene are MGHRA and YSYEKL. This CDR3 comprises 16 residues. The V gene end was trimmed by 0 bases and the J gene end by 0 bases; junction bases not matched to a gene: 3. Clones were sequenced by immunoSEQ multiplex PCR, and TCRdb holds only the in-frame ones, with some missing. The table has about 97,000 clones, roughly 92% seen once; the top ten hold around 0.07%. Source: unstimulated CD8+ T cells sorted from spleen or lymph node cells, taken before transplant. This clonotype originated in a human donor who was the organ donor for an intestinal transplant. This sequence joins TRBV4-1 and TRBJ2-3, with 7 bases fitting TRBD1. The CDR3 DNA reads TGCGCCAGCAGCCAAGAAGGGACAGCTAGCACAGATACGCAGTATTTT. Translated: CASSQEGTASTDTQYF.